Listed here are 4 T cell receptor beta chains from one sample, sequenced in a study of vaccination effects on CD4 cells after COVID-19. For these receptors, no antigen is known. Libraries were prepared by immunoSEQ multiplex PCR; TCRdb keeps only in-frame clonotypes and omits some of them. The table lists tens of thousands of clones, around 67% of them singletons. In the ViraFEST assay, antigen-specific CD4+ clonotypes were identified by expansion after peptide-pool stimulation. Following an approximately 10-day culture, CD4+ T cells were purified. The healthy vaccine recipients, who had no prior SARS-CoV-2 infection, showed negative nucleocapsid antibodies. Sequenced material: CD4+ T cells from PBMCs cultured with SARS-CoV-2 spike peptides, taken before COVID-19 vaccination. Receptors were obtained from a human donor who received a COVID-19 vaccine.

This rearrangement joins TRBV25-1 to TRBJ2-6, with D perhaps assigned TRBD1 or TRBD2 (5 bases each). The CDR3 consists of 15 residues. Germline V CDR1 and CDR2: MGHDK, SYGVNS. Trimming left V 4 bases short and J 1 base short, with 8 bases between. CDR3 bases: TGTGCCAGCAGTGGAGGGGCTTCTGGGGCCAACGTCCTGACTTTC. Amino acids: CASSGGASGANVLTF. The variable domain in full, completed from reference TRBV25-1 and TRBJ2-6, reads EADIYQTPRYLVIGTGKKITLECSQTMGHDKMYWYQQDPGMELHLIHYSYGVNSTEKGDLSSESTVSRIRTEHFPLTLESARPSHTSQYLCASSGGASGANVLTFGAGSRLTVL.

V is TRBV6-5 and J is TRBJ1-5; tentatively, D is TRBD1 (6 bases). Trimming shortened V by 8 bases and J by 2 bases, and 13 bases separated the two germline ends. Germline loops: CDR1 MNHEY, CDR2 SVGAGI. This CDR3 has 14 amino acids. In nucleotides, the CDR3 is TGTGCCAGCCTCCCTCCAGGGGGCAATCAGCCCCAGCATTTT. Translation gives CASLPPGGNQPQHF.

The rearrangement joins TRBV20-1 to TRBJ1-3; no firm D call. In germline, CDR1 is DFQATT, CDR2 SNEGSKA (reference sequence). The V and J ends lost 3 bases and 0 bases respectively, with 12 bases between them. The CDR3 loop spans 15 amino acids. CDR3 DNA sequence: TGCAGTGCTAGTCGCGAATTCCTCTCTGGAAACACCATATATTTT. The encoded protein is CSASREFLSGNTIYF.

V is TRBV18 and J is TRBJ1-6, with 7 nucleotides matching TRBD1. Germline CDR1 KGHSH, CDR2 LQKENI. This CDR3 contains 16 residues. The V and J ends lost 4 bases and 5 bases, in that order; junction bases with no gene match: 8. This CDR3 reads CASSLTGTANNSPLHF. DNA for the CDR3: TGTGCCAGCTCACTTACCGGGACAGCGAATAATTCACCCCTCCACTTT.